This T cell receptor (beta chain) originates from a study of T cell repertoires in cytomegalovirus infection. Study in general: TCR beta signatures that were public indicated CMV infection and matching HLA type.

This clonotype was seen a few times. CDR1 PRHDT and CDR2 FYEKMQ come from the germline V gene (reference sequence). This CDR3 has 13 amino acids. Trimming took 0 bases from V and 12 from J, leaving 12 bases between them. TCRdb reanalysed the reads using MiXCR and keeps one entry per CDR3 protein. The data contain around 240,000 distinct CDR3 sequences, over 20% of them seen just once; the ten biggest clones take up roughly 18%. Sequenced input: CD8+ T cells from PBMCs. This chain links TRBV13 with TRBJ2-1, with D hard to call. The sequence derives from a human donor in good health (CMV status not recorded). Some clones in this sample may be carry-over from other donors' samples. CDR3: CASSLGDLGLQFF. In DNA form, the CDR3 reads TGTGCCAGCAGCTTAGGGGATCTTGGCCTGCAGTTCTTC.